Below, one T cell receptor beta chain is given with its context. CDR1 MDHEN and CDR2 SYDVKM come from the germline V gene. J gave up 2 bases and V 6 bases, and 6 bases lay outside the gene matches. This CDR3 has 15 amino acids. This sample was included in a study of cytomegalovirus exposure and HLA in healthy donors. In the PCR, 60 Vbeta and 13 Jbeta primers were used. Produced via immunoSEQ multiplex PCR; TCRdb's table is partial and in-frame only. The sample includes 120,000 to 150,000 clones. Sequenced input: PBMCs. V is TRBV28 and J is TRBJ1-4; 7 nucleotides align to TRBD1. The sequence was collected from a woman between 45 and 60 years old in good health and CMV-seronegative. CDR3 loop: CASREDRSTNEKLFF. CDR3 in DNA: TGTGCCAGCAGGGAGGACAGGTCGACTAATGAAAAACTGTTTTTT.